This entry lists 21 T cell receptor beta chains sequenced from one sample in a study of T cell responses to AZD1222 COVID-19 vaccine. Assay used: immunoSEQ multiplex PCR; TCRdb lists only in-frame clones, some missing. The table records over 50,000 clones, approximately 89% of them present only once. The input for sequencing was peripheral blood, taken on day 0 of AZD1222 vaccination. The receptors were gathered from an adult in good health.

CDR3 DNA: TGTGCCAGCTCATCCTGGGGGGGCGGTGATGGCTACACCTTC. It translates to CASSSWGGGDGYTF. The chain uses TRBV18 and TRBJ1-2; maybe TRBD1 (6 bases). The V gene's germline CDR1 is KGHSH and CDR2 LQKENI. Trimming removed 5 bases from V and 6 bases from J, with 16 bases in between. The CDR3 consists of 14 residues.

This clone turned up a few times. This chain uses TRBV19 with TRBJ1-2; D gene uncertain. Germline V CDR1 and CDR2: LNHDA, SQIVND (reference sequence). CDR3 size: 16 residues. The V end was cut by 9 bases, the J end by 4 bases, with 24 bases between. CDR3 coding DNA: TGTGCCAGCCACAAAGGATCCCGGGGTCGGAGCTATGGCTACACCTTC. It translates to CASHKGSRGRSYGYTF. Supplemented by reference TRBV19 and TRBJ1-2, the full variable domain reads DGGITQSPKYLFRKEGQNVTLSCEQNLNHDAMYWYRQDPGQGLRLIYYSQIVNDFQKGDIAEGYSVSREKKESFPLTVTSAQKNPTAFYLCASHKGSRGRSYGYTFGSGTRLTVV.

The chain employs TRBV25-1 and TRBJ2-4, with 9 bases lining up with TRBD1. J was trimmed by 7 bases and V by 4 bases; bases with no gene match: 5. The CDR3 is 14 residues long. Germline V gives CDR1 MGHDK, CDR2 SYGVNS. CDR3: CASSAPGQGNIQYF. The CDR3 DNA reads TGTGCCAGCAGTGCTCCGGGACAGGGCAACATTCAGTACTTC.

CDR3 nucleotides: TGTGCCAGCAGCTTTGACAGGGAGGAAGGCTACACCTTC. Translated: CASSFDREEGYTF. The chain combines TRBV5-6 with TRBJ1-2; TRBD1 matches 7 bases. V was pared by 2 bases and J by 8 bases, with 6 bases of the junction left unmatched. CDR3 size: 13 residues. Germline lookup yields CDR1 SGHDT and CDR2 YYEEEE.

The chain uses TRBV11-2 and TRBJ1-2; weak D call: TRBD1 (5 bases). The CDR3 spans 14 residues. Trimming shortened V by 4 bases and J by 7 bases, and 16 bases separated the two germline ends. The germline gives CDR1 SGHAT, CDR2 FQNNGV. CDR3 sequence: CASSSLVRGSGYTF. The CDR3 DNA sequence: TGTGCCAGCAGCTCCCTGGTGAGGGGTAGTGGCTACACCTTC.

This chain joins TRBV5-1 and TRBJ2-7; no definite D call. Trimming shortened V by 0 bases and J by 3 bases, and 10 bases separated the two germline ends. Germline CDR1 and CDR2: SGHRS and YFSETQ. There are 14 residues in the CDR3. The CDR3 DNA follows: TGCGCCAGCAGCTTGGAGGACCCCCTCTACGAGCAGTACTTC. It encodes CASSLEDPLYEQYF.

The V gene is TRBV5-8, the J gene TRBJ1-5; possible D gene TRBD1, 5 bases. Per germline, CDR1 SGHTS and CDR2 YDEGEE. The V end lost 4 bases, the J end lost 5 bases, and 10 bases lay between the germline ends. The CDR3 is 13 amino acids. Here the CDR3 DNA reads TGTGCCAGCAGCCCAGGGTTCGATCAGCCCCAGCATTTT. Translation: CASSPGFDQPQHF.

This clone appeared a single time. The genes are TRBV6-6 and TRBJ2-6; the match to TRBD1 covers 8 bases. J lost 1 base, V lost 7 bases, and 6 bases had no gene match. CDR3 length: 16 amino acids. Per germline, CDR1 MNHNY and CDR2 SVGAGI (reference sequence). CDR3 nucleotide sequence: TGTGCCAGCAACAGACAGGGGCGGTCTGGGGCCAACGTCCTGACTTTC. Translated, it gives CASNRQGRSGANVLTF.

The V gene is TRBV30, the J gene TRBJ1-2, with D perhaps matching TRBD1 (6 bases). The CDR3 has 13 residues. CDR1 is GTSNPN and CDR2 is SVGIG in the germline V gene (reference sequence). V was cut by 0 bases and J by 6 bases, with 11 bases left in between. The CDR3 bases are TGTGCCTGGAGTGTGCTACAGGGCGATGGCTACACCTTC. The encoded protein is CAWSVLQGDGYTF.

This chain joins TRBV4-2 and TRBJ2-7; TRBD2 matches 7 bases. The CDR3 is 16 residues long. Germline V gene lookup returns CDR1 LGHNA and CDR2 YNFKEQ. V dropped 5 bases and J dropped 6; count of bases not matched to a gene: 16. CDR3 sequence (DNA): TGTGCCAGCAGCTCTGACGCACTAGCGCCCACCTCCGAGCAGTACTTC. Encoded protein: CASSSDALAPTSEQYF.

The V call is TRBV6-5, the J call TRBJ2-5; TRBD2 is a possible D gene (7 bases). Looked up from germline, CDR1 is MNHEY and CDR2 is SVGAGI. The CDR3 contains 15 residues. V was pared by 4 bases and J by 2 bases, with 14 bases between. In DNA form, the CDR3 reads TGTGCCAGCAGTTTCCAGGGGAGGGAGCAAGAGACCCAGTACTTC. Translating it yields CASSFQGREQETQYF.

The table lists this clone with a count of one. V and J are TRBV7-2 and TRBJ2-2; 12 positions agree with TRBD2. The J segment lost 5 bases and the V segment lost 5 bases, leaving 9 bases of the junction unmatched. CDR3 length: 17 residues. Per germline, CDR1 SGHTA and CDR2 FQGNSA. In DNA form, the CDR3 reads TGTGCCAGCAGCCTAAATAGACTAGCGGGAGTAACCGGGGAGCTGTTTTTT. Amino acids: CASSLNRLAGVTGELFF.

The chain recombines TRBV5-1 with TRBJ2-7; a possible D gene is TRBD2 (6 bases). V lost 4 bases and J 6 bases, leaving 20 bases between the germline ends. The CDR3 is 15 amino acids. Germline V gene sequence: CDR1 SGHRS, CDR2 YFSETQ. The CDR3: CASSPSGLSTGEQYF. CDR3 sequence (DNA): TGCGCCAGCAGCCCTTCGGGACTTTCTACGGGCGAGCAGTACTTC.

The V and J genes are TRBV6-5 and TRBJ2-1; 11 positions match TRBD2. With 5 bases clipped from V and 4 bases from J, the junction kept 4 bases outside the gene matches. CDR1 is MNHEY and CDR2 is SVGAGI in the germline V gene. This CDR3 has 15 amino acids. This chain's CDR3 is CASSTGTSGYNEQFF. CDR3 sequence (DNA): TGTGCCAGCAGTACCGGGACTAGCGGATACAATGAGCAGTTCTTC.

The rearrangement links TRBV4-1 to TRBJ1-6, with TRBD1 identical over 10 bases. The CDR3 sequence is 13 residues long. The germline V gene has CDR1 MGHRA and CDR2 YSYEKL. With 2 bases clipped from V and 15 bases from J, the junction kept 4 bases outside the gene matches. In nucleotides, the CDR3 is TGCGCCAGCAGCCAAAGGACAGGGGGACGCCTCCACTTT. The encoded protein is CASSQRTGGRLHF.

CDR3: CASTIGGQLYGYTF. CDR3 in DNA: TGTGCCAGCACCATAGGGGGACAGCTCTATGGCTACACCTTC. V is TRBV6-5 and J is TRBJ1-2; 7 bases are shared with TRBD1. Germline V gives CDR1 MNHEY, CDR2 SVGAGI. V lost 7 bases to trimming and J lost 4 bases; unmatched junction nucleotides: 9. The CDR3 is made up of 14 amino acids.

The chain combines TRBV6-4 with TRBJ2-1; D gene unclear. Germline V gene lookup returns CDR1 MRHNA and CDR2 SNTAGT. V was trimmed by 4 bases and J by 4 bases, leaving 8 bases between them. CDR3 length: 13 residues. The CDR3 coding sequence is TGTGCCAGCAGTGTAACGGTTTACAATGAGCAGTTCTTC. It yields the protein CASSVTVYNEQFF.

CDR3 loop: CASSYPPGGVYGYTF. Written as DNA, the CDR3 is TGTGCCAGCAGTTACCCCCCGGGGGGCGTCTATGGCTACACCTTC. The chain is built from TRBV28 and TRBJ1-2; tentatively, D is TRBD1 (6 bases). Trimming took off 4 bases at V and 4 bases at J, with 16 bases between the two ends. The CDR3 runs 15 residues. Germline CDR1 is MDHEN and CDR2 is SYDVKM.

The gene calls are TRBV2 and TRBJ2-1, with 14 positions matching TRBD2. V lost 1 base and J lost 7; bases outside the gene matches: 0. Germline CDR1 and CDR2: SNHLY and FYNNEI. The CDR3 has 15 amino acids. CDR3 protein: CASSEGLAGGNEQFF. CDR3 in DNA: TGTGCCAGCAGTGAAGGACTAGCGGGAGGGAATGAGCAGTTCTTC. Looking up the rest from reference TRBV2 and TRBJ2-1 gives the full variable domain: EPEVTQTPSHQVTQMGQEVILRCVPISNHLYFYWYRQILGQKVEFLVSFYNNEISEKSEIFDDQFSVERPDGSNFTLKIRSTKLEDSAMYFCASSEGLAGGNEQFFGPGTRLTVL.

The rearrangement joins TRBV11-2 to TRBJ1-1; D remains ambiguous. Germline values: CDR1 SGHAT, CDR2 FQNNGV. The CDR3 sequence is 13 residues long. V shed 3 bases and J shed 4 bases, with 9 bases lying between them. The CDR3 sequence is CASSFRVRTEAFF. In DNA, the CDR3 is TGTGCCAGCAGCTTTAGGGTACGCACTGAAGCTTTCTTT.

This chain connects TRBV7-9 to TRBJ2-7, with D tentatively TRBD1 or TRBD2 (5 bases each). The CDR3 sequence is 19 residues long. Per the germline V gene, CDR1 is SEHNR and CDR2 is FQNEAQ (reference sequence). The V and J ends lost 6 bases and 5 bases respectively, with 32 bases between them. CDR3 coding DNA: TGTGCCAGCAGTAAATCCCTCACTTCTGGGGACCCCGCTTTGGACGAGCAGTACTTC. Its translation: CASSKSLTSGDPALDEQYF.